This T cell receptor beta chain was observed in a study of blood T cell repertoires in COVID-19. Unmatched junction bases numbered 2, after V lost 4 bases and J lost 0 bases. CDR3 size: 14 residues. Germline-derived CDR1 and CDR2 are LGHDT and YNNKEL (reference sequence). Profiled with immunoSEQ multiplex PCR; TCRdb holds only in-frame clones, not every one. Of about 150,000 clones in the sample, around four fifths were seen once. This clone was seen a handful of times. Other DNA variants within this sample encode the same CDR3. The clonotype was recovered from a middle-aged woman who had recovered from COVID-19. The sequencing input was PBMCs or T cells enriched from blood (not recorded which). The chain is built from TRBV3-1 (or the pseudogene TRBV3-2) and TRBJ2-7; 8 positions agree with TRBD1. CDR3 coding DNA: TGTGCCAGCAGCCGGACAGGGAGCTCCTACGAGCAGTACTTC. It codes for CASSRTGSSYEQYF.